One sample yielded the 13 T cell receptor beta chains listed below, sequenced in a study of cytomegalovirus exposure and HLA in healthy donors (TCRdb year 2017). Libraries came from the immunoSEQ multiplex PCR assay. The multiplex PCR relied on a mix of 60 forward primers for TCR Vbeta segments and 13 reverse primers for TCR Jbeta segments. What TCRdb holds here is the immuneACCESS table cut down to in-frame rearrangements. Part of the clones is not present; checked against another copy, under half of the missing clones reflect an unresolved V gene, and the others are unexplained. The sample table contains some 150,000 clones; only one count was recorded for roughly four fifths of them. Around 14% of the sample is in the top ten clones. Sequencing was performed on PBMCs. The receptors stem from a woman aged 45-60 years in good health and CMV-seronegative.

The chain employs TRBV29-1 and TRBJ2-5, with 8 bases identical to TRBD2. Germline CDR1 reads SQVTM; CDR2 reads ANQGSEA. The CDR3 contains 14 residues. V shed 4 bases, J shed 4 bases, and the junction held 8 bases outside the gene matches. This chain's CDR3 is CSVGTSGRGETQYF. In DNA, the CDR3 is TGCAGCGTTGGTACCAGCGGGAGAGGAGAGACCCAGTACTTC.

This clone was recorded a few times. This chain uses TRBV7-9 with TRBJ2-3, with D unresolved. Germline V gene sequence: CDR1 SEHNR, CDR2 FQNEAQ (reference sequence). Trimming cost V 8 bases and J 6 bases, with 6 bases left between them. The CDR3 has 10 residues. The CDR3 DNA follows: TGTGCCAGCGTCGAGGATACGCAGTATTTT. Protein: CASVEDTQYF.

V gene TRBV11-2 combines with J gene TRBJ2-5, with D perhaps TRBD1 (5 bases). The CDR3 has 13 residues. CDR1 is SGHAT, CDR2 FQNNGV, per germline. V was shortened by 5 bases and J by 2 bases, with 9 bases between the two germline ends. CDR3 region: CASSPRQQETQYF. The CDR3, as DNA: TGTGCCAGCAGCCCCCGACAGCAAGAGACCCAGTACTTC.

The chain employs TRBV4-3 and TRBJ1-6; D is perhaps TRBD1 (6 bases). V lost 0 bases, J lost 6 bases, and 9 bases lay in between. Germline-derived CDR1 and CDR2 are LGHNA and YSLEER. The CDR3 consists of 15 residues. The CDR3, as DNA: TGCGCCAGCAGCCAAGAGGCAGGGGCTAATTCACCCCTCCACTTT. It specifies CASSQEAGANSPLHF.

This clone was seen a few times. This chain links TRBV7-9 with TRBJ2-2; D unresolved. Trimming cost V 2 bases and J 0 bases, with 7 bases left between them. The CDR3 loop spans 15 amino acids. Germline V lookup: CDR1 SEHNR, CDR2 FQNEAQ (reference sequence). CDR3 sequence (DNA): TGTGCCAGCAGCTTAATGGCCGCGAACACCGGGGAGCTGTTTTTT. It encodes CASSLMAANTGELFF.

The J gene is TRBJ2-2, the V gene TRBV6-6; D is uncertain. The CDR3 sequence is 14 residues long. The germline V and J ends were trimmed by 0 bases and 5 bases, with 7 bases remaining between them. Germline CDR1 is MNHNY and CDR2 is SVGAGI (reference sequence). CDR3 region: CASSYSKATGELFF. CDR3 DNA: TGTGCCAGCAGTTACTCGAAAGCAACCGGGGAGCTGTTTTTT.

The rearrangement uses TRBV7-2 and TRBJ2-3; the D gene is possibly TRBD2 (5 bases). There are 16 residues in the CDR3. V lost 1 base, J lost 4 bases, and 15 bases lay in between. CDR1 SGHTA and CDR2 FQGNSA come from the germline V gene. The CDR3 DNA reads as TGTGCCAGCAGCTTAGGGGAGCTTAGAAGCGCAGATACGCAGTATTTT. This codes for CASSLGELRSADTQYF.

The V and J genes are TRBV5-1 and TRBJ1-4, with a tentative D call TRBD1 (5 bases). The germline V gene encodes CDR1 SGHRS and CDR2 YFSETQ. The V end lost 8 bases, the J end lost 5 bases, and 28 bases lay between the germline ends. CDR3 length: 18 residues. CDR3 region: CASDTNKSWTGENEKLFF. The CDR3, as DNA: TGCGCCAGTGATACTAATAAATCTTGGACGGGGGAAAATGAAAAACTGTTTTTT.

This chain joins TRBV7-9 and TRBJ1-5; the match to TRBD1 covers 9 bases. Germline V gene lookup returns CDR1 SEHNR and CDR2 FQNEAQ (reference sequence). The ends lost 5 bases at V and 4 bases at J; junction bases unmatched: 12. The CDR3 has 17 amino acids. The CDR3: CASSPGRTGEWNQPQHF. CDR3 nucleotide sequence: TGTGCCAGCAGCCCCGGACGGACAGGGGAGTGGAATCAGCCCCAGCATTTT.

The CDR3 protein is CAISGTSGGVETQYF. CDR3 bases: TGTGCCATCAGCGGGACTAGCGGGGGGGTGGAGACCCAGTACTTC. The chain has TRBV10-3 and TRBJ2-5, with 16 nucleotides matching TRBD2. The CDR3 sequence is 15 residues long. Germline CDR1 and CDR2: ENHRY and SYGVKD. V shed 6 bases and J 5 bases; nucleotides not matched to a gene: 3.

The CDR3 region is CASSYSRRQGTYGYTF. CDR3 DNA: TGTGCCAGCAGTTACTCGAGGAGACAGGGGACCTATGGCTACACCTTC. The V and J genes are TRBV6-5 and TRBJ1-2, with TRBD1 matching over 8 bases. The germline V gene encodes CDR1 MNHEY and CDR2 SVGAGI. The CDR3 loop spans 16 amino acids. J lost 4 bases, V lost 0 bases, and 7 bases had no gene match.

The chain employs TRBV7-2 and TRBJ1-3; 7 nucleotides agree with TRBD1. In germline, CDR1 is SGHTA, CDR2 FQGNSA. The CDR3 has 14 residues. J lost 3 bases, V lost 5 bases, and 4 bases had no gene match. The CDR3 spells CASSVRGDGNTIYF. The CDR3 bases are TGTGCCAGCAGCGTCAGGGGGGATGGAAACACCATATATTTT.

The genes are TRBV5-1 and TRBJ1-1; possible D gene TRBD1, 5 bases. The CDR3 has 16 residues. From germline, CDR1 is SGHRS and CDR2 YFSETQ. Between the trimmed V and J ends, which lost 0 bases and 0 bases, there was a span of 12 bases. The CDR3 region has the DNA TGCGCCAGCAGCTTGGGACGGGGGAGGTTGAACACTGAAGCTTTCTTT. Translation: CASSLGRGRLNTEAFF.